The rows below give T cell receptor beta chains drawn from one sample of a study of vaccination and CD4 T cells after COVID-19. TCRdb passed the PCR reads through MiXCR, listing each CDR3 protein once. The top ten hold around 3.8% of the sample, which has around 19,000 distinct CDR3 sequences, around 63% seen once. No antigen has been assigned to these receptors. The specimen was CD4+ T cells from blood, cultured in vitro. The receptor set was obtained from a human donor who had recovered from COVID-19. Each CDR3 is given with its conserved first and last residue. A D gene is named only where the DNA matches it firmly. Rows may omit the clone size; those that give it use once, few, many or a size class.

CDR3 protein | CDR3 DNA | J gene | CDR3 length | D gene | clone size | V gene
CASSFAASNSPLHF | TGTGCCAGTAGTTTTGCCGCAAGCAATTCACCCCTCCACTTT | TRBJ1-6 | 14 | . | few | TRBV19
CASSLTGTSGAYEQFF | TGTGCCAGCAGCTTAACCGGGACTAGCGGGGCTTACGAGCAGTTCTTC | TRBJ2-1 | 16 | TRBD2 | . | TRBV7-3
CAIRAREGHFTDTQYF | TGTGCCATCAGGGCCCGGGAGGGACACTTCACAGATACGCAGTATTTT | TRBJ2-3 | 16 | TRBD2 | . | TRBV10-3
CASSLYGNTIYF | TGTGCCAGCAGCTTGTATGGAAACACCATATATTTT | TRBJ1-3 | 12 | . | . | TRBV5-4
CASRRGSVNEQFF | TGTGCCAGCAGGCGGGGGTCGGTCAATGAGCAGTTCTTC | TRBJ2-1 | 13 | TRBD2 | . | TRBV6-1
CASSWTSETGELFF | TGTGCCAGCAGTTGGACTAGCGAGACCGGGGAGCTGTTTTTT | TRBJ2-2 | 14 | TRBD2 | few | TRBV6-2/TRBV6-3
CASSSVGTEAFF | TGTGCCAGCAGCTCGGTGGGCACTGAAGCTTTCTTT | TRBJ1-1 | 12 | . | . | TRBV6-2/TRBV6-3
CASSLTGVDTEAFF | TGTGCCAGCAGTTTGACGGGGGTAGACACTGAAGCTTTCTTT | TRBJ1-1 | 14 | . | . | TRBV27
CASSLAGIGQPQHF | TGTGCCAGCAGTTTAGCAGGGATTGGTCAGCCCCAGCATTTT | TRBJ1-5 | 14 | . | . | TRBV12-3/TRBV12-4
CASSLETGGTEAFF | TGTGCCAGCAGCTTGGAGACAGGGGGCACTGAAGCTTTCTTT | TRBJ1-1 | 14 | TRBD1 | . | TRBV5-4
CASSFKSDRGRNRQPQHF | TGTGCCAGCAGCTTCAAATCGGACAGGGGCCGGAACAGGCAGCCCCAGCATTTT | TRBJ1-5 | 18 | TRBD1 | few | TRBV7-2
CATTGQDNSPLHF | TGTGCCACCACTGGACAGGATAATTCACCCCTCCACTTT | TRBJ1-6 | 13 | TRBD1 | . | TRBV2
CASSLLGSANTGELFF | TGTGCCAGCAGTCTACTCGGGAGTGCGAACACCGGGGAGCTGTTTTTT | TRBJ2-2 | 16 | . | . | TRBV6-5
CASSIGAGSYNEQFF | TGTGCCAGTAGTATCGGAGCGGGCTCCTACAATGAGCAGTTCTTC | TRBJ2-1 | 15 | . | . | TRBV19
CASSLGGSDNEQFF | TGTGCCAGCAGCCTCGGGGGTTCCGACAATGAGCAGTTCTTC | TRBJ2-1 | 14 | . | . | TRBV7-8
CASSDRGGQPQHF | TGTGCCAGTAGTGACAGGGGTGGGCAGCCCCAGCATTTT | TRBJ1-5 | 13 | TRBD1 | . | TRBV19